This T cell receptor (beta chain) stems from a study of metastatic and nonmetastatic thyroid tumors. Study-wide background: The comparison covered peripheral blood and tumor or nodule tissue in malignant and benign thyroid patients.

Original handling: Building a distant-metastasis classifier for papillary thyroid cancer drew on CDR3 differences across clinicopathological groups. MiXCR reprocessed the PCR reads for TCRdb. These V and J calls rely on TCRdb rather than the paper's analysis. The sample has 15,000 to 20,000 clones, approximately 20% seen once. All patients were treatment-naive before thyroid surgery. Germline CDR1 is SGHKS and CDR2 is YYEKEE (reference sequence). This CDR3 region has 14 residues. For this clone: No antigen is known for it. The junction differs from germline at one of its ends, possibly a read error.

Overall study findings and caveats: It was reportedly found that TCR beta diversity was significantly higher in malignant thyroid tumors than in benign nodules, a difference seen in both blood and tumor samples.

The V gene is TRBV5-5, the J gene TRBJ2-3, with D uncertain. The origin of this receptor is a female donor with papillary thyroid cancer or a benign thyroid nodule (not recorded which). Some clones in this sample may be carry-over from other donors' samples. The sequenced sample consisted of adjacent normal tissue. DNA of the CDR3: TGTGCCAGCAGGTTGAGCAGAGGCACGGATACGCAGTATTTT. Residues: CASRLSRGTDTQYF.